Each of the 23 T cell receptor beta chains below was sequenced from the same sample in a study of blood T cell repertoires in COVID-19. Assay: immunoSEQ multiplex PCR; the TCRdb copy retains only in-frame clones and omits some. The data contain 200,000 to 250,000 clones, 80% to 95% of them singletons. Sequencing was carried out using peripheral blood. These receptor sequences come from a man in his thirties or forties with COVID-19, enrolled during active disease.

CDR3 sequence: CASSLEGGPTGELFF. CDR3 bases: TGCGCCAGCAGCTTGGAGGGGGGGCCCACCGGGGAGCTGTTTTTT. The chain uses TRBV5-1 and TRBJ2-2; tentative D call: TRBD2 (7 bases). Germline V gene sequence: CDR1 SGHRS, CDR2 YFSETQ. The CDR3 length is 15 residues. Trimming cost V 0 bases and J 4 bases, with 10 bases left between them.

V and J are TRBV2 and TRBJ2-2, with 7 bases fitting TRBD1. The CDR3 covers 15 residues. J gave up 3 bases and V 0 bases, and 1 base lay outside the gene matches. Germline V gives CDR1 SNHLY, CDR2 FYNNEI. The CDR3 sequence: CASSEAGQHTGELFF. The CDR3 region has the DNA TGTGCCAGCAGTGAAGCGGGACAGCACACCGGGGAGCTGTTTTTT. The variable domain in full, with the rest retrieved from reference TRBV2 and TRBJ2-2, is EPEVTQTPSHQVTQMGQEVILRCVPISNHLYFYWYRQILGQKVEFLVSFYNNEISEKSEIFDDQFSVERPDGSNFTLKIRSTKLEDSAMYFCASSEAGQHTGELFFGEGSRLTVL.

The chain couples TRBV12-5 to TRBJ2-5, with D unresolved. Germline CDR1 and CDR2: LGHNT and FRNRAP. V lost 0 bases and J lost 7, with 24 bases in between. The CDR3 is 18 residues long. The CDR3 is CASGLVLGGASKLGTQYF. For the CDR3, the DNA is TGTGCTAGTGGTTTGGTACTCGGCGGCGCTTCTAAGTTGGGGACCCAGTACTTC.

The rearrangement uses TRBV5-1 and TRBJ2-1; possibly TRBD2 for D (5 bases). The CDR3 loop spans 15 amino acids. V was trimmed by 4 bases and J by 5 bases, leaving 16 bases between them. In germline, CDR1 is SGHRS, CDR2 YFSETQ. The DNA of the CDR3 is TGCGCCAGCAGCATCTTCTCGGAGAGGGACAATGAGCAGTTCTTC. It translates to CASSIFSERDNEQFF.

The J gene is TRBJ2-7, the V gene TRBV6-5; D may be TRBD2 (5 bases). CDR1 is MNHEY, CDR2 SVGAGI, per germline. The CDR3 covers 13 residues. Trimming took off 4 bases at V and 4 bases at J, with 11 bases between the two ends. The CDR3 DNA reads TGTGCCAGCAGTTCACACGGGAATTACGAGCAGTACTTC. It specifies CASSSHGNYEQYF.

This chain uses TRBV5-1 with TRBJ2-3, with 8 nucleotides matching TRBD2. Germline CDR1 and CDR2: SGHRS and YFSETQ. The J segment lost 1 base and the V segment lost 3 bases, leaving 4 bases of the junction unmatched. The CDR3 covers 15 residues. CDR3 sequence (DNA): TGCGCCAGCAGCTGGACTAGCCATGGCACAGATACGCAGTATTTT. Translating it yields CASSWTSHGTDTQYF.

The chain carries TRBV7-9 and TRBJ2-7, with a possible D match to TRBD2 (6 bases). The CDR3 runs 14 residues. V lost 3 bases and J lost 6, with 15 bases in between. Germline assignment: CDR1 SEHNR and CDR2 FQNEAQ (reference sequence). CDR3 bases: TGTGCCAGCAGCTTGGGGGGAGGCCAAACCGAGCAGTACTTC. It specifies CASSLGGGQTEQYF.

This sequence joins TRBV11-2 and TRBJ2-3; 7 bases agree with TRBD2. With 2 bases clipped from V and 6 bases from J, the junction kept 11 bases outside the gene matches. The CDR3 is 16 amino acids. Looked up from germline, CDR1 is SGHAT and CDR2 is FQNNGV. The CDR3 spells CASSLSPGLPRDTQYF. CDR3 in DNA: TGTGCCAGCAGCTTAAGTCCGGGACTACCCAGGGATACGCAGTATTTT.

The J gene is TRBJ1-6, the V gene TRBV11-2; 8 bases agree with TRBD1. The germline gives CDR1 SGHAT, CDR2 FQNNGV. V trimming: 3 bases; J trimming: 10 bases; junction bases outside the gene matches: 5. The CDR3 has 14 amino acids. In DNA form, the CDR3 reads TGTGCCAGCAGCTTTCAGGGGGCTGAGTCACCCCTCCACTTT. This codes for CASSFQGAESPLHF.

J is TRBJ1-2 and V is TRBV6-5, with a weak D call TRBD1 (5 bases). V lost 0 bases to trimming and J lost 8 bases, with 13 bases between them. The CDR3 loop spans 14 amino acids. CDR1 MNHEY and CDR2 SVGAGI come from the germline V gene. CDR3 nucleotides: TGTGCCAGCAGTTACTCAACAGGTCTGGAAGGCTACACCTTC. Translating it yields CASSYSTGLEGYTF.

The chain couples TRBV11-2 to TRBJ2-4; D uncertain. The V end lost 1 base, the J end lost 1 base, and 14 bases lay between the germline ends. The CDR3 runs 17 residues. Per germline, CDR1 SGHAT and CDR2 FQNNGV. CDR3 in amino acids: CASSLGASRPAKNIQYF. As DNA, the CDR3 is TGTGCCAGCAGCTTAGGGGCCTCGCGTCCGGCCAAAAACATTCAGTACTTC.

The chain joins TRBV9 to TRBJ1-2; maybe TRBD1 (6 bases). V was shortened by 2 bases and J by 4 bases, with 15 bases between the two germline ends. Per the germline V gene, CDR1 is SGDLS and CDR2 is YYNGEE. There are 15 residues in the CDR3. The CDR3 reads CASSVTPGQIYGYTF. CDR3 sequence (DNA): TGTGCCAGCAGCGTGACACCGGGACAAATCTATGGCTACACCTTC. Using reference TRBV9 and TRBJ1-2 for the parts outside the CDR3, the full variable domain is DSGVTQTPKHLITATGQRVTLRCSPRSGDLSVYWYQQSLDQGLQFLIQYYNGEERAKGNILERFSAQQFPDLHSELNLSSLELGDSALYFCASSVTPGQIYGYTFGSGTRLTVV.

This chain uses TRBV9 with TRBJ1-3; 11 bases match TRBD1. V shed 3 bases and J 6 bases; nucleotides not matched to a gene: 8. CDR1 SGDLS and CDR2 YYNGEE come from the germline V gene. This CDR3 has 16 amino acids. CDR3 DNA sequence: TGTGCCAGCAGCGCCTTGGACAGGGGGCGGGTAAACACCATATATTTT. It yields the protein CASSALDRGRVNTIYF. The full variable domain, its missing parts supplied by reference TRBV9 and TRBJ1-3, is DSGVTQTPKHLITATGQRVTLRCSPRSGDLSVYWYQQSLDQGLQFLIQYYNGEERAKGNILERFSAQQFPDLHSELNLSSLELGDSALYFCASSALDRGRVNTIYFGEGSWLTVV.

The chain links TRBV11-2 to TRBJ1-1; no reliable D call. CDR1 is SGHAT and CDR2 is FQNNGV in the germline V gene. The V end lost 1 base, the J end lost 5 bases, and 8 bases lay between the germline ends. CDR3 length: 13 residues. CDR3 sequence: CASSLGFPTEAFF. CDR3 sequence (DNA): TGTGCCAGCAGCTTAGGTTTCCCAACTGAAGCTTTCTTT.

The J gene is TRBJ2-3, the V gene TRBV11-1, with D perhaps TRBD2 (5 bases). Germline CDR1 reads SGHAT; CDR2 reads FQDESV (reference sequence). The CDR3 length is 14 residues. V was pared by 5 bases and J by 6 bases, with 15 bases between. This CDR3 is CASSPRAQLDTQYF. The DNA of the CDR3 is TGTGCCAGCAGCCCGCGGGCCCAACTGGATACGCAGTATTTT.

This clone appeared a single time. This chain links TRBV30 with TRBJ2-7, with 9 bases lining up with TRBD1. The J segment lost 4 bases and the V segment lost 2 bases, leaving 6 bases of the junction unmatched. The CDR3 is made up of 14 amino acids. Germline CDR1 is GTSNPN and CDR2 is SVGIG (reference sequence). Here the CDR3 reads CAWSPTGGWYEQYF. The DNA for the CDR3 is TGTGCCTGGAGTCCGACAGGGGGGTGGTACGAGCAGTACTTC. Full variable domain (missing parts from reference TRBV30 and TRBJ2-7): SQTIHQWPATLVQPVGSPLSLECTVEGTSNPNLYWYRQAAGRGLQLLFYSVGIGQISSEVPQNLSASRPQDRQFILSSKKLLLSDSGFYLCAWSPTGGWYEQYFGPGTRLTVT.

The rearrangement joins TRBV5-1 to TRBJ2-1; D call uncertain. Germline-derived CDR1 and CDR2 are SGHRS and YFSETQ. Trimming stripped 0 bases from V and 7 bases from J, with 17 bases between. CDR3 length: 16 residues. CDR3 in amino acids: CASSLALPNVRNEQFF. CDR3 nucleotides: TGCGCCAGCAGCTTGGCCCTCCCAAACGTCAGGAATGAGCAGTTCTTC.

This rearrangement joins TRBV5-1 to TRBJ2-7, with D tentatively TRBD2 (5 bases). V was trimmed by 0 bases and J by 6 bases, leaving 7 bases between them. Germline V gives CDR1 SGHRS, CDR2 YFSETQ. There are 12 residues in the CDR3. CDR3: CASSLVEGEQYF. In DNA form, the CDR3 reads TGCGCCAGCAGCTTGGTAGAGGGCGAGCAGTACTTC.

The J gene is TRBJ1-5, the V gene TRBV12-5; 10 bases line up with TRBD1. CDR1 and CDR2 from the germline V gene are LGHNT and FRNRAP. With 0 bases clipped from V and 6 bases from J, the junction kept 14 bases outside the gene matches. This CDR3 is built from 19 residues. The CDR3 spells CASGLVRMTGGQKSQPQHF. Here the CDR3 DNA reads TGTGCTAGTGGTTTGGTACGGATGACAGGGGGCCAGAAAAGTCAGCCCCAGCATTTT.

This chain uses TRBV2 with TRBJ1-1; D is possibly TRBD1 (5 bases). The CDR3 extends over 13 amino acids. The V end lost 6 bases, the J end lost 1 base, and 9 bases lay between the germline ends. The germline gives CDR1 SNHLY, CDR2 FYNNEI. CDR3 sequence reads: CASRTDKNTEAFF. The CDR3 DNA is TGTGCCAGCAGGACGGACAAGAACACTGAAGCTTTCTTT.

This sequence joins TRBV7-2 and TRBJ1-1; D possibly corresponds to TRBD1 (6 bases). The CDR3 is 13 residues long. Trimming removed 5 bases from V and 1 base from J, with 8 bases in between. The germline V gene encodes CDR1 SGHTA and CDR2 FQGNSA. The CDR3 loop reads CASSVQGNTEAFF. In DNA, the CDR3 is TGTGCCAGCAGCGTACAGGGGAACACTGAAGCTTTCTTT.

The chain couples TRBV9 to TRBJ2-2, with D unresolved. In germline, CDR1 is SGDLS, CDR2 YYNGEE. CDR3 length equals 13 residues. Deletions cut 3 bases from V and 6 bases from J, with 9 bases between. CDR3: CASSERWPGELFF. The CDR3 DNA reads as TGTGCCAGCAGCGAGAGGTGGCCCGGGGAGCTGTTTTTT.

This clone has only a few counts. CDR3 protein: CSASPHSGGDTEAFF. Written as DNA, the CDR3 is TGCAGTGCTAGTCCCCACAGCGGGGGAGACACTGAAGCTTTCTTT. V gene TRBV20-1 combines with J gene TRBJ1-1, with D perhaps matching TRBD1 (5 bases). With 3 bases removed from V and 3 bases from J, the gap between germline ends came to 17 bases. The V gene's germline CDR1 is DFQATT and CDR2 SNEGSKA (reference sequence). The length of the CDR3 is 15 residues.